A selection of T cell receptor beta chains follows, all from one sample in a study of shared clonotypes between healthy human individuals. TCRdb keeps only in-frame clones here, not all; method: immunoSEQ multiplex PCR. Among around 1.5 million clones, 95% to 99% were seen once, and the ten largest hold about 0.42%. The sample taken for sequencing was naive CD4+ T cells sorted from blood. These receptors originate from a man aged 25 to 45 in good health. The CDR3 runs from the conserved cysteine through the conserved F or W.

j_call v_call cdr3_length cdr3_aa
TRBJ2-7 TRBV9 15 CASSVDPGPQSEQYF
TRBJ2-2 TRBV9 17 CASSPSGLAENTGELFF
TRBJ2-7 TRBV9 14 CASSVEVGGHEQYF
TRBJ1-1 TRBV5-1 15 CASSLVSGVGTEAFF
TRBJ2-7 TRBV2 17 CASSIAGGLLISYEQYF
TRBJ1-1 TRBV7-8 12 CASSRGGTEAFF
TRBJ2-1 TRBV4-3 17 CASSQGTWTSGTNEQFF
TRBJ2-2 TRBV10-3 16 CATRLAGVSNTGELFF
TRBJ2-7 TRBV5-1 15 CASSFAGQGPYEQYF
TRBJ2-2 TRBV9 16 CASSVTWVKHAGELFF
TRBJ1-2 TRBV2 14 CASFPRGRDYGYTF
TRBJ1-4 TRBV11-2 18 CASSYRTEPYNFNEKLFF
TRBJ2-2 TRBV5-5 18 CASSPEPGTGRPTGELFF
TRBJ2-5 TRBV5-4 15 CASSLKREISETQYF
TRBJ2-1 TRBV10-2 20 CASSESGRSGRAFTYNEQFF
TRBJ2-2 TRBV10-1 13 CASTADFAGELFF
TRBJ2-1 TRBV29-1 13 CSVDSGPYNEQFF
TRBJ2-1 TRBV29-1 11 CSVSLGNEQFF
TRBJ1-3 TRBV2 14 CASRKDRAGNTIYF
TRBJ2-7 TRBV15 13 CATRVGRGHEQYF
TRBJ2-7 TRBV5-4 18 CASSSGTSGRDPRGEQYF
TRBJ2-2 TRBV30 14 CAWSVLGNTGELFF
TRBJ2-7 TRBV11-2 15 CASSPTSGITYEQYF
TRBJ2-2 TRBV27 12 CASSFFPGELFF
TRBJ2-5 TRBV7-6 16 CASSPTSGGLQETQYF
TRBJ1-2 TRBV5-1 12 CASSFTGFGYTF
TRBJ2-2 TRBV28 16 CASSLWLAVNTGELFF
TRBJ1-5 TRBV9 14 CASSPDGRGQPQHF
TRBJ1-4 TRBV7-6 14 CASSYRTGDEKLFF
TRBJ2-7 TRBV28 13 CASSFIQTAEQYF
TRBJ2-5 TRBV5-6 17 CASSGRDSRWRQETQYF
TRBJ2-2 TRBV5-1 14 CASSPGLASGELFF
TRBJ1-5 TRBV5-5 13 CASSLLSDQPQHF
TRBJ2-3 TRBV29-1 14 CSVPSGWSTDTQYF
TRBJ2-7 TRBV6-5 14 CASSYSSGRGEQYF
TRBJ2-1 TRBV20-1 11 CSAPDRVEQFF
TRBJ2-7 TRBV6-1 13 CASSTGTNYEQYF
TRBJ2-7 TRBV6-5 12 CASSYPGGQQYF
TRBJ1-1 TRBV5-6 14 CASSLRQSGTEAFF
TRBJ2-1 TRBV9 18 CASSVVSGGLSSYNEQFF
TRBJ2-7 TRBV6-5 11 CASSNGHEQYF
TRBJ2-7 TRBV5-1 16 CASSESLGLAGNEQYF
TRBJ2-7 TRBV7-8 15 CASRTGLAGTYEQYF
TRBJ1-4 TRBV30 14 CAWSGDSLNEKLFF
TRBJ2-7 TRBV7-2 16 CASSLGAGVGSYEQYF
TRBJ2-3 TRBV4-2 17 CASSLQGTSGTTDTQYF
TRBJ2-3 TRBV11-1 13 CASSSSAPDTQYF
TRBJ1-5 TRBV5-6 17 CASSLARGPRSNQPQHF
TRBJ1-4 TRBV5-5 16 CASSPLTGGWDEKLFF
TRBJ2-3 TRBV4-1 17 CASSQGDGLKPTDTQYF
TRBJ2-3 TRBV5-6 15 CASSWGPTSTDTQYF